This TCR beta chain was documented in a study of breast tumors, draining lymph nodes, adjacent tissues. Broader study findings: Tumor repertoires ranked between lymph nodes and nontumor tissue in diversity, with V and J gene preferences. That most tumor T cells come from lymph nodes remained unproven. Data fit most tumor T cells coming from lymph node, expanding in tumor. Tumor and nontumor repertoires were significantly more similar in luminal-like than in basal-like breast cancer.

TCRdb re-derived calls from the multiplex PCR reads in MiXCR, one entry per CDR3 protein. The sample records about 270,000 distinct CDR3 sequences, 30% to 35% being singletons. Breast cancer patients provided tissue from their axillary draining lymph nodes. V lost 6 bases to trimming and J lost 5 bases; unmatched junction nucleotides: 4. Per the germline V gene, CDR1 is MDHEN and CDR2 is SYDVKM. The CDR3 is made up of 15 amino acids. In this sample, this clonotype turned up many times. The antigen remains unidentified. This clonotype was obtained from a female donor with breast cancer. Some clones in this sample may be carry-over from other donors' samples. This chain joins TRBV28 and TRBJ1-6; 10 positions match TRBD1. Sequenced input: axillary lymph node tissue. The CDR3 here is CASRRTGGNNSPLHF. The CDR3 region has the DNA TGTGCCAGCAGAAGGACAGGGGGGAATAATTCACCCCTCCACTTT.